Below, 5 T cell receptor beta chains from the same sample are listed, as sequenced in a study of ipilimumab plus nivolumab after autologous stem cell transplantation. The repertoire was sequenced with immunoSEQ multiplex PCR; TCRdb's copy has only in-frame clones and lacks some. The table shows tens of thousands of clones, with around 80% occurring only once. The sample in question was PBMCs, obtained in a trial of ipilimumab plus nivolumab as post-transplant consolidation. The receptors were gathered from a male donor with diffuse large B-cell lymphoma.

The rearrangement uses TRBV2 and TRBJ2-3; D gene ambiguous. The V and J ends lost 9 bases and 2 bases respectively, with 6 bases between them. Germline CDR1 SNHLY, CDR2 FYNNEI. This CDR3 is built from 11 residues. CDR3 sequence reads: CASSTTDTQYF. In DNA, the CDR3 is TGTGCCAGTTCCACCACAGATACGCAGTATTTT. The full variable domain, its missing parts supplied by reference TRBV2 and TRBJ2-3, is EPEVTQTPSHQVTQMGQEVILRCVPISNHLYFYWYRQILGQKVEFLVSFYNNEISEKSEIFDDQFSVERPDGSNFTLKIRSTKLEDSAMYFCASSTTDTQYFGPGTRLTVL.

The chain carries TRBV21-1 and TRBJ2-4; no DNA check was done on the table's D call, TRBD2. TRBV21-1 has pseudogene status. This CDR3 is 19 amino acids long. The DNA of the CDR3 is TGTGCCAGCAGCAAAGCGAACGGCGGGGGGCCATTAGCCAAAAACATTCAGTACTTC. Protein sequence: CASSKANGGGPLAKNIQYF.

The CDR3, as DNA: TGCGCCAGCAGCTTGGGTCGGGCGGGGAACCAAGAGACCCAGTACTTC. Its translation: CASSLGRAGNQETQYF. This chain links TRBV5-1 with TRBJ2-5, with TRBD2 as a possible D gene (6 bases). The CDR3 is 16 amino acids. V gave up 0 bases and J gave up 0 bases, with 12 bases separating them. Germline CDR1 SGHRS, CDR2 YFSETQ.

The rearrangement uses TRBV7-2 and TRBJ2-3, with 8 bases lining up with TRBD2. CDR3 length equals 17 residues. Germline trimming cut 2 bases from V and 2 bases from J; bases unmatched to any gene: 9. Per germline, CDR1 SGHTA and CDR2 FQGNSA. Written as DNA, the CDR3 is TGTGCCAGCAGCTTAAACCCGCGGGGGGCGTACACAGATACGCAGTATTTT. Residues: CASSLNPRGAYTDTQYF.

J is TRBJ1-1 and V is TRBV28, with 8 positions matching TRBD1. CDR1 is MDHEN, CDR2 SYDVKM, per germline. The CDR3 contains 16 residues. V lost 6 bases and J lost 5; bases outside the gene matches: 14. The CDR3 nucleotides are TGTGCCAGCAGGTCAACTACCGGGACAGGCCGAACTGAAGCTTTCTTT. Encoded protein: CASRSTTGTGRTEAFF.